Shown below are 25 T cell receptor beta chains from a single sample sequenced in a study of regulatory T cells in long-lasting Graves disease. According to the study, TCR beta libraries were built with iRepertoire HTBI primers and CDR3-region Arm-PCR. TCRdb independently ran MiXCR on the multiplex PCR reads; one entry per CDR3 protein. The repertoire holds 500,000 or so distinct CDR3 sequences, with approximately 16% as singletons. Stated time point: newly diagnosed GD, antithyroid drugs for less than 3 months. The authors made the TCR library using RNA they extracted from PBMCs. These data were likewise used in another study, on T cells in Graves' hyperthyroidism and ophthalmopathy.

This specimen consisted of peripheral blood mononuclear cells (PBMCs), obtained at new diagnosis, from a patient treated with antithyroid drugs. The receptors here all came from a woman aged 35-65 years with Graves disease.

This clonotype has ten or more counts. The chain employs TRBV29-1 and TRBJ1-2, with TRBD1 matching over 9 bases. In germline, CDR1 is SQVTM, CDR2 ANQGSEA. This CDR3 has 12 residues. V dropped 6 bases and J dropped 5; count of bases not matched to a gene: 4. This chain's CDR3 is CSVRTGDYGYTF. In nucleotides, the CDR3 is TGCAGCGTGAGGACAGGGGATTATGGCTACACCTTC.

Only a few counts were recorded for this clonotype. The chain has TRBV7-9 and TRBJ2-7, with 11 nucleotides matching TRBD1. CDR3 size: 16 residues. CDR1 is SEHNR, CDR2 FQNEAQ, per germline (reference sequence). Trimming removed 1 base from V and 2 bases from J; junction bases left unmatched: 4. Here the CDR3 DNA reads TGTGCCAGCAGCTTAGTGTCGGGACAGGGGGCCTACGAGCAGTACTTC. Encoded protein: CASSLVSGQGAYEQYF.

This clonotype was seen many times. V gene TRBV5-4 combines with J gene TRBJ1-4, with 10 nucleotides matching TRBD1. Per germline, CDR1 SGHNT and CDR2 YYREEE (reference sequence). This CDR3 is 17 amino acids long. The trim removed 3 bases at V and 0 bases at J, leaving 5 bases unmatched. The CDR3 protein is CASSWDRGLTTNEKLFF. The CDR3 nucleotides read TGTGCCAGCAGCTGGGACAGGGGTCTTACAACTAATGAAAAACTGTTTTTT.

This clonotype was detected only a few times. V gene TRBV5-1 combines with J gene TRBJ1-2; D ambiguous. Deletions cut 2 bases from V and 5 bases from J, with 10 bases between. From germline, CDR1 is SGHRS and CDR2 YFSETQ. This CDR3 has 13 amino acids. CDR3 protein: CASSFAAEYGYTF. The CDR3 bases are TGCGCCAGCAGCTTTGCGGCAGAGTATGGCTACACCTTC.

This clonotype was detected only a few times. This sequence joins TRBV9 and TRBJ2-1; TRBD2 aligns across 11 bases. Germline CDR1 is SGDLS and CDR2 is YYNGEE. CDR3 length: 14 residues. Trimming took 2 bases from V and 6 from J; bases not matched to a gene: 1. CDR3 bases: TGTGCCAGCAGCGTGACTAGCGGGGTCAATGAGCAGTTCTTC. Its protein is CASSVTSGVNEQFF.

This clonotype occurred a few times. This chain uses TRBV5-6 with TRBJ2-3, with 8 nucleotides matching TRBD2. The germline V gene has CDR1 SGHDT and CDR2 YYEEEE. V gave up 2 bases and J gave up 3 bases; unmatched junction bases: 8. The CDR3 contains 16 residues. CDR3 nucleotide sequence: TGTGCCAGCAGCTTATCGGCGGGGGGCAGGACAGATACGCAGTATTTT. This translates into CASSLSAGGRTDTQYF.

Here the CDR3 DNA reads TGTGCCAGCAGCCAAGATTTGGACGCCGGAGAGACCCAGTACTTC. It translates to CASSQDLDAGETQYF. The chain employs TRBV3-1 and TRBJ2-5; no clear D gene. This CDR3 has 15 residues. Trimming removed 0 bases from V and 4 bases from J, with 12 bases in between. CDR1 and CDR2 (germline): LGHDT, YNNKEL (reference sequence).

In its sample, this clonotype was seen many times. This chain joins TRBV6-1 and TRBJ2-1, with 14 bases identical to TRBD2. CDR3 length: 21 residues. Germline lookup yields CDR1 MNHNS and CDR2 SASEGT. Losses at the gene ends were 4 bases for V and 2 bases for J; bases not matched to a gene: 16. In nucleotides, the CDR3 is TGTGCCAGCAGTGTATGGCCCCTCGGGACTAGCGGGGGCCCAGCCTACAATGAGCAGTTCTTC. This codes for CASSVWPLGTSGGPAYNEQFF.

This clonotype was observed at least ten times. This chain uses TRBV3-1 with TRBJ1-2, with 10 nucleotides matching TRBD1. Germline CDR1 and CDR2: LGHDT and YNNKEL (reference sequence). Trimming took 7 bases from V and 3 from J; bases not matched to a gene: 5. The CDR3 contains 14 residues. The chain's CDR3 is CASTTGGADYGYTF. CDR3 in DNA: TGTGCCAGCACGACAGGGGGCGCTGACTATGGCTACACCTTC.

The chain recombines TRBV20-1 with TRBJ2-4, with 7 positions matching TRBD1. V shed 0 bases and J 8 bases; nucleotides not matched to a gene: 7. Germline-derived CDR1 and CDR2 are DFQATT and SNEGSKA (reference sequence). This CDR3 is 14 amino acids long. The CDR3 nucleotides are TGCAGTGCTAGAGATGGGCAGGGGGTGGACATTCAGTACTTC. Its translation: CSARDGQGVDIQYF.

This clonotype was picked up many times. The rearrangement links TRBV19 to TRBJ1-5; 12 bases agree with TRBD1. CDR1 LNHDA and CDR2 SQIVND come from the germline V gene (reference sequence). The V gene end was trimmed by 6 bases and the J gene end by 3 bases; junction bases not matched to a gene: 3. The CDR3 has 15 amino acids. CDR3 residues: CASRGTGGNNQPQHF. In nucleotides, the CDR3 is TGTGCCAGTAGGGGGACAGGGGGCAACAATCAGCCCCAGCATTTT.

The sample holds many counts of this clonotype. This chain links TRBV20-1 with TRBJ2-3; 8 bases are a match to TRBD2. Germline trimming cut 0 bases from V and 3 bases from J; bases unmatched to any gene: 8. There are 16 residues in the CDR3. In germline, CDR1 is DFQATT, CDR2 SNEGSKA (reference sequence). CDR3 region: CSARDIQRGTTDTQYF. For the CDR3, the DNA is TGCAGTGCTAGAGACATACAGCGGGGGACGACAGATACGCAGTATTTT.

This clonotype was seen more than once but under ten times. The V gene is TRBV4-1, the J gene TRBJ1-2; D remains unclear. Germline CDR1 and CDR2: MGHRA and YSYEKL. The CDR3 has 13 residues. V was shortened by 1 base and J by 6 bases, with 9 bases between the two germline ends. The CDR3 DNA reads TGCGCCAGCAGCCAAGGAGAGAACCATGGCTACACCTTC. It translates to CASSQGENHGYTF.

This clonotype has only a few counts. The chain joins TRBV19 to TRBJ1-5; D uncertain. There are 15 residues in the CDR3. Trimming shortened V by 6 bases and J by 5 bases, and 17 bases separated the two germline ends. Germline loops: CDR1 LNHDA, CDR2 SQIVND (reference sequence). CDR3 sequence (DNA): TGTGCCAGTAGCCCTTCGGGCCGGATCCATCAGCCCCAGCATTTT. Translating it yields CASSPSGRIHQPQHF.

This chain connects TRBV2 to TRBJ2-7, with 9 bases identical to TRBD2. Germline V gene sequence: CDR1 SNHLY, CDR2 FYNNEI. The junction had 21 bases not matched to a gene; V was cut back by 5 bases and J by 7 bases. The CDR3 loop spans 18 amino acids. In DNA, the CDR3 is TGTGCCAGCAGTCCGACTAGCGGACCATTACCCCCCTCTCGGGAGCAGTACTTC. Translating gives CASSPTSGPLPPSREQYF.

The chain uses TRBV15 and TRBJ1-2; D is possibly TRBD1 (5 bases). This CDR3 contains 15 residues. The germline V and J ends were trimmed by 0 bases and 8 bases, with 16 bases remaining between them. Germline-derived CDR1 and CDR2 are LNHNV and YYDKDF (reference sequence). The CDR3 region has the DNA TGTGCCACCAGCAGAGATATGGAAGGGACCCAGGGCTACACCTTC. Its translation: CATSRDMEGTQGYTF. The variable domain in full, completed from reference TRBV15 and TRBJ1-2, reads DAMVIQNPRYQVTQFGKPVTLSCSQTLNHNVMYWYQQKSSQAPKLLFHYYDKDFNNEADTPDNFQSRRPNTSFCFLDIRSPGLGDTAMYLCATSRDMEGTQGYTFGSGTRLTVV.

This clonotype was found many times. CDR3: CASSSRTGNNQPQHF. CDR3 DNA sequence: TGTGCCAGCAGCTCAAGGACAGGGAACAATCAGCCCCAGCATTTT. The chain uses TRBV7-8 and TRBJ1-5; 8 nucleotides line up with TRBD1. Germline V gene data show CDR1 as SGHVS and CDR2 as FQNEAQ. The CDR3 is 15 amino acids. Trimming at V came to 4 bases and at J to 3 bases, leaving 5 bases not matched to a gene.

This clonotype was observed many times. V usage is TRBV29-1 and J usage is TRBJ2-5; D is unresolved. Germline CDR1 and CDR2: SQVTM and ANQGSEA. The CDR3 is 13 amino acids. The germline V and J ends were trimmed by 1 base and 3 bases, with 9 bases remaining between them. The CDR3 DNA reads TGCAGCGTTGAAGTTTTCAGAAAAGAGACCCAGTACTTC. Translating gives CSVEVFRKETQYF.

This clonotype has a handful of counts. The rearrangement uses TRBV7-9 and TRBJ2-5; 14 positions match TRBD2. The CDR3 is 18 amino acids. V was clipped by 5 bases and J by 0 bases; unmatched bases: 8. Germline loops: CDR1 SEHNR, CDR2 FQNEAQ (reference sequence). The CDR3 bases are TGTGCCAGCAGCCGCGGGACTAGCGGGGGCCCGTACCAAGAGACCCAGTACTTC. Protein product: CASSRGTSGGPYQETQYF.

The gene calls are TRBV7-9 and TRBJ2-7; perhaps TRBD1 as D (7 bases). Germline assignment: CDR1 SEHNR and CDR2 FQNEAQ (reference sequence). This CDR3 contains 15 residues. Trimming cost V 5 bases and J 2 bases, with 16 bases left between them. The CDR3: CASSPVEGAPYEQYF. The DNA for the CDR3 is TGTGCCAGCAGCCCAGTGGAGGGGGCTCCCTACGAGCAGTACTTC.

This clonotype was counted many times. CDR3 residues: CASTFSGNTIYF. In nucleotides, the CDR3 is TGTGCCAGCACTTTCAGTGGAAACACCATATATTTT. The V gene is TRBV12-3 or TRBV12-4, the J gene TRBJ1-3; D is unclear. V lost 7 bases and J 3 bases, leaving 7 bases between the germline ends. The CDR3 runs to 12 residues.

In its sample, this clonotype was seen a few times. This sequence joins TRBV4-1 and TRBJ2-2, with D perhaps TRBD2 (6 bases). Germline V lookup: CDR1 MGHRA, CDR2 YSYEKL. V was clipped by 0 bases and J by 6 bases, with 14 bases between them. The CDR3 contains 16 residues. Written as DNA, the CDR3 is TGCGCCAGCAGCCAAGATCGGAGGGGTGCGGCCGGGGAGCTGTTTTTT. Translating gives CASSQDRRGAAGELFF.

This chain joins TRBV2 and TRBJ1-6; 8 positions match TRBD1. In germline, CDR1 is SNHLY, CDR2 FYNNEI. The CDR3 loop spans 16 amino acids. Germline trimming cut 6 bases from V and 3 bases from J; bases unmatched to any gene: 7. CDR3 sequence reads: CASSPGTGDYNSPLHF. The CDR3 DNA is TGTGCCAGCAGCCCCGGGACAGGAGACTATAATTCACCCCTCCACTTT.

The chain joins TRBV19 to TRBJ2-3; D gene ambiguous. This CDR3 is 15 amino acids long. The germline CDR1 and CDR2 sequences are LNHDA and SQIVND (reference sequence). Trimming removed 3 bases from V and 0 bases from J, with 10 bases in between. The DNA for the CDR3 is TGTGCCAGTAGTATGTTTCTACTTAGCACAGATACGCAGTATTTT. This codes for CASSMFLLSTDTQYF.

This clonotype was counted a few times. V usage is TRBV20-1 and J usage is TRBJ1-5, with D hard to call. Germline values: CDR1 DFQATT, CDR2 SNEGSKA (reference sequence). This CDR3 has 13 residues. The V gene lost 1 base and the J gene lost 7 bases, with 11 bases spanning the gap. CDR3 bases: TGCAGTGCTAGAGTAGGCGGTTTGCAGCCCCAGCATTTT. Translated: CSARVGGLQPQHF.